Below, 17 T cell receptor beta chains from the same sample are listed, as sequenced in a study of blood T cell repertoires in COVID-19. The table came from immunoSEQ multiplex PCR; TCRdb's copy has only in-frame clones and leaves some out. The sample has just under 150,000 clones; 85% are singletons. The sequencing sample was made of peripheral blood. The receptors originated from a human donor with acute or convalescent COVID-19. The donor label of this sample is uncertain.

This clone was recorded only once. Different DNA sequences within this sample yield the same CDR3. The chain couples TRBV30 to TRBJ2-7; 10 bases map to TRBD1. With V trimmed by 4 bases and J by 3 bases, 3 bases remained unmatched. Germline CDR1 GTSNPN, CDR2 SVGIG (reference sequence). The CDR3 has 13 amino acids. CDR3 residues: CAWTRTGGYEQYF. Written as DNA, the CDR3 is TGTGCCTGGACCCGGACAGGGGGCTACGAGCAGTACTTC.

The genes are TRBV27 and TRBJ2-5; D is possibly TRBD2 (6 bases). Trimming stripped 6 bases from V and 5 bases from J, with 19 bases between. CDR1 is MNHEY, CDR2 SMNVEV, per germline (reference sequence). The CDR3 loop spans 15 amino acids. CDR3 DNA sequence: TGTGCCAGCAGATGGACCACAGCGGGTAGGGAGACCCAGTACTTC. Translating it yields CASRWTTAGRETQYF.

The chain uses TRBV28 and TRBJ2-1; TRBD2 matches at 13 bases. CDR3 length: 16 amino acids. Germline assignment: CDR1 MDHEN and CDR2 SYDVKM. J gave up 0 bases and V 8 bases, and 4 bases lay outside the gene matches. CDR3 nucleotide sequence: TGTGCCAGCGGACTAGCGGGGGACCCCTCCTACAATGAGCAGTTCTTC. Protein: CASGLAGDPSYNEQFF.

This chain joins TRBV28 and TRBJ2-5; 12 bases are shared with TRBD2. Germline CDR1 reads MDHEN; CDR2 reads SYDVKM. V dropped 6 bases and J dropped 5; count of bases not matched to a gene: 10. This CDR3 has 16 amino acids. The DNA for the CDR3 is TGTGCCAGCAGCCGTACCCCTAGCGGGGGGGCGGAGACCCAGTACTTC. Protein product: CASSRTPSGGAETQYF.

This clone was counted a few times. The chain is built from TRBV10-3 and TRBJ2-3; D is possibly TRBD1 (5 bases). The CDR3 has 14 amino acids. Germline lookup yields CDR1 ENHRY and CDR2 SYGVKD. V dropped 6 bases and J dropped 2 bases, with 12 bases sitting between them. The CDR3 bases are TGTGCCATCAGCGCAGGGTATTCCACAGATACGCAGTATTTT. It specifies CAISAGYSTDTQYF.

The chain employs TRBV19 and TRBJ1-5, with TRBD1 matching 8 bases. Germline V gene data show CDR1 as LNHDA and CDR2 as SQIVND (reference sequence). The CDR3 sequence is 14 residues long. Losses at the gene ends were 7 bases for V and 7 bases for J; bases not matched to a gene: 9. This CDR3 is CASTSGGEGQPQHF. As DNA, the CDR3 is TGTGCCAGTACATCAGGGGGCGAAGGACAGCCCCAGCATTTT.

This chain connects TRBV5-6 to TRBJ2-2; D not resolved. V was cut by 1 base and J by 3 bases, with 4 bases left in between. The CDR3 loop spans 13 amino acids. The germline V gene has CDR1 SGHDT and CDR2 YYEEEE. The CDR3 DNA is TGTGCCAGCAGCTTGTCCGACACCGGGGAGCTGTTTTTT. Translation gives CASSLSDTGELFF.

This clone was detected only a few times. The chain couples TRBV19 to TRBJ2-5; D gene uncertain. V dropped 6 bases and J dropped 5 bases, with 13 bases sitting between them. In germline, CDR1 is LNHDA, CDR2 SQIVND (reference sequence). The CDR3 loop spans 13 amino acids. As DNA, the CDR3 is TGTGCCAGTAGCCTTATTGACGGGGAGACCCAGTACTTC. This encodes CASSLIDGETQYF.

J is TRBJ2-1 and V is TRBV2; 7 bases line up with TRBD1. The V gene's germline CDR1 is SNHLY and CDR2 FYNNEI. This CDR3 spans 14 amino acids. Germline trimming cut 7 bases from V and 4 bases from J; bases unmatched to any gene: 7. The CDR3 DNA reads TGTGCCAGCACCCGGGACAGCGCATACAATGAGCAGTTCTTC. This codes for CASTRDSAYNEQFF. The entire variable domain, with the rest obtained from reference TRBV2 and TRBJ2-1, is as follows: EPEVTQTPSHQVTQMGQEVILRCVPISNHLYFYWYRQILGQKVEFLVSFYNNEISEKSEIFDDQFSVERPDGSNFTLKIRSTKLEDSAMYFCASTRDSAYNEQFFGPGTRLTVL.

The chain links TRBV11-2 to TRBJ2-7; D possibly corresponds to TRBD1 (5 bases). V lost 5 bases and J 2 bases, leaving 10 bases between the germline ends. The CDR3 spans 13 residues. In germline, CDR1 is SGHAT, CDR2 FQNNGV. The CDR3 sequence is CASSPQVTYEQYF. The DNA of the CDR3 is TGTGCCAGCAGCCCACAGGTAACCTACGAGCAGTACTTC. The full variable domain, completed using reference TRBV11-2 and TRBJ2-7, is EAGVAQSPRYKIIEKRQSVAFWCNPISGHATLYWYQQILGQGPKLLIQFQNNGVVDDSQLPKDRFSAERLKGVDSTLKIQPAKLEDSAVYLCASSPQVTYEQYFGPGTRLTVT.

The chain employs TRBV9 and TRBJ2-2; 8 bases are a match to TRBD1. Germline V gives CDR1 SGDLS, CDR2 YYNGEE. The V segment lost 3 bases and the J segment 2 bases; nucleotides outside the gene matches: 3. CDR3 length: 15 amino acids. In DNA form, the CDR3 reads TGTGCCAGCAGCGCGGGACAGGCAAACACCGGGGAGCTGTTTTTT. Protein: CASSAGQANTGELFF.

The gene calls are TRBV6-5 and TRBJ1-1; D gene ambiguous. Germline CDR1 reads MNHEY; CDR2 reads SVGAGI. V was cut by 5 bases and J by 4 bases, with 8 bases left in between. The CDR3 consists of 12 residues. The CDR3 nucleotides read TGTGCCAGCAGTCCTCTCTCCACTGAAGCTTTCTTT. Translating gives CASSPLSTEAFF.

The rearrangement joins TRBV6-5 to TRBJ1-3, with unresolved D. Per germline, CDR1 MNHEY and CDR2 SVGAGI. Trimming took 7 bases from V and 0 from J, leaving 13 bases between them. This CDR3 is 15 amino acids long. CDR3 amino acids: CASTAILVSGNTIYF. The CDR3 nucleotides are TGTGCCAGCACCGCAATACTCGTCTCTGGAAACACCATATATTTT.

The chain couples TRBV5-8 to TRBJ2-1; 11 bases align to TRBD1. V trimming: 5 bases; J trimming: 7 bases; junction bases outside the gene matches: 5. The CDR3 consists of 14 residues. Germline CDR1 SGHTS, CDR2 YDEGEE. The CDR3 DNA reads TGTGCCAGCAGGAGGACAGGGGGCAAGAATGAGCAGTTCTTC. Residues: CASRRTGGKNEQFF.

CDR3 region: CASSLGAGFYGYTF. The DNA of the CDR3 is TGTGCCAGCAGTTTAGGGGCAGGGTTCTATGGCTACACCTTC. The V and J genes are TRBV28 and TRBJ1-2, with a possible D match to TRBD1 (5 bases). This CDR3 comprises 14 residues. The ends were cut back, 2 bases at V and 4 bases at J, with 11 bases in the middle. Germline V gene lookup returns CDR1 MDHEN and CDR2 SYDVKM.

The V gene is TRBV5-5, the J gene TRBJ2-6; D is unresolved. Between the trimmed V and J ends, which lost 4 bases and 2 bases, there was a span of 10 bases. The CDR3 has 15 residues. CDR1 is SGHKS and CDR2 is YYEKEE in the germline V gene (reference sequence). This chain's CDR3 is CASSATDAGANVLTF. CDR3 DNA: TGTGCCAGCAGCGCCACAGACGCTGGGGCCAACGTCCTGACTTTC.

This chain links TRBV5-5 with TRBJ2-7, with TRBD1 as a possible D gene (6 bases). The germline V gene encodes CDR1 SGHKS and CDR2 YYEKEE (reference sequence). The CDR3 covers 14 residues. Trimming shortened V by 0 bases and J by 2 bases, and 9 bases separated the two germline ends. The CDR3 bases are TGTGCCAGCAGCTTGGGACAGGAGGCCTACGAGCAGTACTTC. Translated, it gives CASSLGQEAYEQYF.